This T cell receptor (beta chain) was captured by sequencing in a study of early T cells in non-severe SARS-CoV-2 infection. Study as a whole: Sequencing targeted bulk RNA from unsorted whole blood, leaving chains unpaired.

Findings and limits, study-wide: Using VDJdb, the matching emphasized anti-spike CD8 responses while missing private and CD4 specificities.

The V gene lost 3 bases and the J gene lost 4 bases, with 19 bases spanning the gap. The CDR3 sequence is 16 residues long. Germline V gene data show CDR1 as SGHTS and CDR2 as YDEGEE. This clonotype was detected many times. Its antigen is still unknown. Individual cDNA molecules received unique molecular identifiers during library preparation. From the 5' RACE reads, TCRdb called clonotypes with MiXCR, one entry per CDR3 protein. The sample yields about 60,000 distinct CDR3 sequences, roughly a tenth seen once. Material for sequencing was whole blood. The TCR originated in an adult who was a healthcare worker with PCR-confirmed SARS-CoV-2 infection or an uninfected control (not recorded which). The chain recombines TRBV5-8 with TRBJ1-2; no clear D. CDR3 nucleotide sequence: TGTGCCAGCAGCTACTACCTTCTGTCAGAACTCTATGGCTACACCTTC. It codes for CASSYYLLSELYGYTF.